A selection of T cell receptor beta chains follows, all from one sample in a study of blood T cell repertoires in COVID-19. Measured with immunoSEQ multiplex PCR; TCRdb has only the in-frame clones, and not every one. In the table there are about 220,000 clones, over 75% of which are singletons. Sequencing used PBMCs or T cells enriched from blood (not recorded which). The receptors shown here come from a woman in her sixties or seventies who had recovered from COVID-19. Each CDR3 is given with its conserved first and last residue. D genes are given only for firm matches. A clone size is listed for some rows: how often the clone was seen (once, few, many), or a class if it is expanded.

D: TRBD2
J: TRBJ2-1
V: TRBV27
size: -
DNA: TGTGCCAGCAGTTTCCGACTAGCGGGAGGGATCTTTCGGCAGCAGTTCTTC
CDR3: CASSFRLAGGIFRQQFF

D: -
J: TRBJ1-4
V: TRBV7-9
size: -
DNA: TGTGCCAGCAGCTTAGCAGGCGGGGGTGAAAAACTGTTTTTT
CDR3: CASSLAGGGEKLFF

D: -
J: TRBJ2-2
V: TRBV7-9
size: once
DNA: TGTGCCAGCAGCGCCCGACTAGTACCCAGCACCGGGGAGCTGTTTTTT
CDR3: CASSARLVPSTGELFF

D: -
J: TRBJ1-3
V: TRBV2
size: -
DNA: TGTGCCAGCCGTCCGGGACAAGGAAACACCATATATTTT
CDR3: CASRPGQGNTIYF

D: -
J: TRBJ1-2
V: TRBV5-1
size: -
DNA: TGCGCCAGCAGTCACGACATGTATGGCTACACCTTC
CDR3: CASSHDMYGYTF

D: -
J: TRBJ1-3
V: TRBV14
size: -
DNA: TGTGCCAGCAGCCCTTTGCGCGGGCCGACGGATCGAAACACCATATATTTT
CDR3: CASSPLRGPTDRNTIYF

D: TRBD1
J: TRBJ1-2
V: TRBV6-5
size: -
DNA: TGTGCCAGCAGTTACGGGACAGGGGTCGGCTACACCTTC
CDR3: CASSYGTGVGYTF

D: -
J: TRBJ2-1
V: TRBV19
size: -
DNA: TGTGCCAGTAGTATGCGGGGCCCTACCAACTACAATGAGCAGTTCTTC
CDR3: CASSMRGPTNYNEQFF

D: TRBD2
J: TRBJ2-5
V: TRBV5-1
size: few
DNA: TGCGCCAGCAGATCGGACTGGCTAGCGGGCTTCCAAGAGACCCAGTACTTC
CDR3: CASRSDWLAGFQETQYF

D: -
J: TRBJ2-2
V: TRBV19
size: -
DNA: TGTGCCAGTAGGCCAGGGATTAACCCCGGGGAGCTGTTTTTT
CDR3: CASRPGINPGELFF

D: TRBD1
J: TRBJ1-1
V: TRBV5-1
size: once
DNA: TGCGCCAGCAGCTCGCAGACCGGGACAGGGGGTTTAAACACTGAAGCTTTCTTT
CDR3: CASSSQTGTGGLNTEAFF

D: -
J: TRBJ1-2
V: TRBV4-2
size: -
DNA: TGTGCCAGCAGCCAAGTTCCTCACAGTTTTAACTATGGCTACACCTTC
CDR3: CASSQVPHSFNYGYTF

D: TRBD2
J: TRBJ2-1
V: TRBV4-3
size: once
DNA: TGCGCCAGCAGCCAAGCAAGCGGGGGGGCCAATGAGCAGTTCTTC
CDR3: CASSQASGGANEQFF

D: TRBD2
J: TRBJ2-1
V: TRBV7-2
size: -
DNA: TGTGCCAGCAGCTTAGTAAGCGGGAGGTACAATGAGCAGTTCTTC
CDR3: CASSLVSGRYNEQFF

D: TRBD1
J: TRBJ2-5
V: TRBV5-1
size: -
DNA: TGCGCCAGCAGCTTGGGAAACAGGGGCCCGGGAAGAGAGACCCAGTACTTC
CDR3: CASSLGNRGPGRETQYF

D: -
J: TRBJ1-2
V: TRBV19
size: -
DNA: TGTGCCAGTAGTTCACGGCCCATCGAGGGAGATCGCTACACCTTC
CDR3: CASSSRPIEGDRYTF

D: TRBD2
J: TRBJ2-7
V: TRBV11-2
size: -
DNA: TGTGCCAGCAGCCGGAAGGGACTAGCCGACGACTACGAGCAGTACTTC
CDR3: CASSRKGLADDYEQYF

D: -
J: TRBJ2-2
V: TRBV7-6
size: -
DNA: TGTGCCAGCAGGCAGCAGCAGGCCGGGGAGCTGTTTTTT
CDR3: CASRQQQAGELFF

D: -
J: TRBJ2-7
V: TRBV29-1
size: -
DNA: TGCAGCGTTGATGGGCAGGGTAACGAGCAGTACTTC
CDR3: CSVDGQGNEQYF

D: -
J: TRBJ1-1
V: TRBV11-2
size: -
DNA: TGTGCCAGCAGCTTAGCGGGGGTTGGCACTGAAGCTTTCTTT
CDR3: CASSLAGVGTEAFF

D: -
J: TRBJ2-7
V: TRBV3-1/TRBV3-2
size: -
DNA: TGTGCCAGCAGCAGAGGACGGGGATACGAGCAGTACTTC
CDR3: CASSRGRGYEQYF

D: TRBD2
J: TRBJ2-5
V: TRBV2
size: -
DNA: TGTGCCAGCAGTGAAACTATGTCCTTCGGCGGGGGGCTGGAGACCCAGTACTTC
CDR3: CASSETMSFGGGLETQYF

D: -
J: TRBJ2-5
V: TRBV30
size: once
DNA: TGTGCCTGGAGCGACAATTTGGAGACCCAGTACTTC
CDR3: CAWSDNLETQYF

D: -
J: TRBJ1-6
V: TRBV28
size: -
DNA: TGTGCCAGCAGTTTAGAGACAGTAACTTCACCCCTCCACTTT
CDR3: CASSLETVTSPLHF

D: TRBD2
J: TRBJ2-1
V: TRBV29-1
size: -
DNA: TGCAGCGCGACCCCGAGGACTAGCGGGGGTCTCAATGAGCAGTTCTTC
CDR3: CSATPRTSGGLNEQFF

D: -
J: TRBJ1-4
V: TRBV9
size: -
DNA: TGTGCCAGCACCCCCTACGGGACAACTAATGAAAAACTGTTTTTT
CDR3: CASTPYGTTNEKLFF

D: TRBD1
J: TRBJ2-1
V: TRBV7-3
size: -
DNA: TGTGCCAGCAGCAGACGGACAGGGGAGGACAATGAGCAGTTCTTC
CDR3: CASSRRTGEDNEQFF

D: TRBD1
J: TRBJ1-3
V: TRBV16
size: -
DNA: TGTGCCAGCAGCCAATCGCACAGGGGCTCGGGAAACACCATATATTTT
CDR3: CASSQSHRGSGNTIYF

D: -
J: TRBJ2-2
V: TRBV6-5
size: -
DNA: TGTGCCAGCAGTTCAACGACAGGGAACACCGGGGAGCTGTTTTTT
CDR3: CASSSTTGNTGELFF

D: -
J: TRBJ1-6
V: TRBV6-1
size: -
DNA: TGTGCCAGCAGTGTACAGGGACCCCCCTCGGATTCACCCCTCCACTTT
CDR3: CASSVQGPPSDSPLHF

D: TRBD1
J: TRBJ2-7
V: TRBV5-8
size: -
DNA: TGTGCCAGCATCCCGAAAGTCTACGGCAGGGGGTACGAGCAGTACTTC
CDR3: CASIPKVYGRGYEQYF

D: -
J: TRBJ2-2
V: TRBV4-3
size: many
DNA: TGCGCCAGCAGTCAGGCCCTCAGCTCGAACACCGGGGAGCTGTTTTTT
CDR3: CASSQALSSNTGELFF

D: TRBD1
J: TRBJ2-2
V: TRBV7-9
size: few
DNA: TGTGCCAGCAGTCCCGGGACAGCAAACACCGGGGAGCTGTTTTTT
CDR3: CASSPGTANTGELFF

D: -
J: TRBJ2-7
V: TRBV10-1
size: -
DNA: TGCGCCAGCAGTGGGGGGGTAGCGGCTTCCTACGAGCAGTACTTC
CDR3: CASSGGVAASYEQYF

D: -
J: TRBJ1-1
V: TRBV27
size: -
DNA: TGTGCCAGCAGTTTCAACAGGAACACTGAAGCTTTCTTT
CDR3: CASSFNRNTEAFF

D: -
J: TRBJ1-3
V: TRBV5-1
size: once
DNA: TGCGCCAGCAGCTTTATTGGGCCTGGAAACACCATATATTTT
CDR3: CASSFIGPGNTIYF

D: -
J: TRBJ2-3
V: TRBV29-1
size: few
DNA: TGCAGCGTTGAAAAGGGGAATGACAATCCAGATACGCAGTATTTT
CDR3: CSVEKGNDNPDTQYF

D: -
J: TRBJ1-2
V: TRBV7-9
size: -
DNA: TGTGCCAGCAGCTCCCCCACCAGGCACTATGGCTACACCTTC
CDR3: CASSSPTRHYGYTF

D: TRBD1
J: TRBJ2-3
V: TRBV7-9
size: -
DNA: TGTGCCAGCAGCCCTGTGGGACAGGGGAGTACAGATACGCAGTATTTT
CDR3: CASSPVGQGSTDTQYF

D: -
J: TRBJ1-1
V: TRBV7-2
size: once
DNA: TGTGCCAGCAGCTTAAATCAGGTCGGCACTGAAGCTTTCTTT
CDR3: CASSLNQVGTEAFF

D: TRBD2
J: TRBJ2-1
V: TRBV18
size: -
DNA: TGTGCCAGCTCACCGCCCGGGACTAGCGGTGGGAATGAGCAGTTCTTC
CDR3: CASSPPGTSGGNEQFF

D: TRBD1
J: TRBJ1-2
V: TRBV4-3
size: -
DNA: TGCGCCAGCAGCCAAGGGTGGGACAGCGATGGCTACACCTTC
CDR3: CASSQGWDSDGYTF

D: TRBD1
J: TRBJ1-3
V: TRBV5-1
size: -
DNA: TGCGCCAGCAGAGAAGGACAGGGAACTGGAAACACCATATATTTT
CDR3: CASREGQGTGNTIYF

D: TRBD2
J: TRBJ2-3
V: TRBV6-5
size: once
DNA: TGTGCCAGCACCCGGGGGGAAACAGATACGCAGTATTTT
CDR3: CASTRGETDTQYF

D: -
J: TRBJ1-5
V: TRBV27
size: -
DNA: TGTGCCAGCAGGACACTCGTGGACGGGGGGAATCAGCCCCAGCATTTT
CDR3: CASRTLVDGGNQPQHF

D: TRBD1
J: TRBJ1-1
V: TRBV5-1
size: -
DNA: TGCGCCAGCAGCCTGTGGGACAGCAACACTGAAGCTTTCTTT
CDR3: CASSLWDSNTEAFF

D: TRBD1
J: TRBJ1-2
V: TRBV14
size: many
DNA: TGTGCCAGCAGCCCTACGAGGGGACAGGGGTCGACTTCCTATGGCTACACCTTC
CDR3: CASSPTRGQGSTSYGYTF

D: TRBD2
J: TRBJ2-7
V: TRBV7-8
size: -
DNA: TGTGCCAGCAGCTTAGGATTGAGCAGGGAGGGGCAGTACTTC
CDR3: CASSLGLSREGQYF

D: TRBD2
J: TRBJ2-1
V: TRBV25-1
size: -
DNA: TGTGCCAGCAGGACTAGCGGTTACTCCTACAATGAGCAGTTCTTC
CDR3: CASRTSGYSYNEQFF

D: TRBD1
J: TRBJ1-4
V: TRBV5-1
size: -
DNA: TGCGCCAGCAGCGGGACAGGGGGATTTGAAAAACTGTTTTTT
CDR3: CASSGTGGFEKLFF

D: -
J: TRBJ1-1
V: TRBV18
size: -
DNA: TGTGCCAGCTCCGCTCCAGTTGGGGCCAGCACTGAAGCTTTCTTT
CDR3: CASSAPVGASTEAFF

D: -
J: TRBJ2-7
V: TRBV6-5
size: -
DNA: TGTGCCAGCGGGGGCAACGAGCAGTACTTC
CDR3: CASGGNEQYF